One sample yielded the 10 T cell receptor beta chains listed below, sequenced in a study of T cell responses to AZD1222 COVID-19 vaccine. TCRdb's copy holds only in-frame clones and misses some; the assay was immunoSEQ multiplex PCR. This table holds around 150,000 clones, around 90% found once. The starting material was peripheral blood, obtained 28 days after the second AZD1222 dose. All receptors come from an adult who received the AZD1222 COVID-19 vaccine.

The chain joins TRBV28 to TRBJ2-7; 10 bases align to TRBD1. The germline V gene encodes CDR1 MDHEN and CDR2 SYDVKM. V dropped 5 bases and J dropped 3; count of bases not matched to a gene: 13. The CDR3 totals 17 residues. Written as DNA, the CDR3 is TGTGCCAGCAGTCAACTTCTGACAGGGGGCAAACTCTACGAGCAGTACTTC. It encodes CASSQLLTGGKLYEQYF.

The V gene is TRBV19, the J gene TRBJ2-7; 10 positions match TRBD1. Looked up from germline, CDR1 is LNHDA and CDR2 is SQIVND (reference sequence). V lost 4 bases and J lost 3; bases outside the gene matches: 15. This CDR3 is built from 18 residues. As DNA, the CDR3 is TGTGCCAGTAGTAAGGGGGACAGGGGCTTCCAGACCAACTACGAGCAGTACTTC. Amino acids: CASSKGDRGFQTNYEQYF.

The chain's CDR3 is CASSLAPGKSYNEQFF. DNA of the CDR3: TGCGCCAGCAGCTTGGCTCCCGGGAAGTCCTACAATGAGCAGTTCTTC. The chain has TRBV5-1 and TRBJ2-1, with a possible D match to TRBD2 (5 bases). Trimming stripped 0 bases from V and 1 base from J, with 11 bases between. This CDR3 contains 16 residues. Germline values: CDR1 SGHRS, CDR2 YFSETQ.

For the CDR3, the DNA is TGTGCCAGCAGCGGCTCTAGCAGGGCCTCACCCCTCCACTTT. Its translation: CASSGSSRASPLHF. The chain has TRBV7-9 and TRBJ1-6; a possible D gene is TRBD1 (5 bases). The V and J ends lost 5 bases and 10 bases respectively, with 15 bases between them. Germline loops: CDR1 SEHNR, CDR2 FQNEAQ (reference sequence). This CDR3 region has 14 residues.

This chain connects TRBV7-2 to TRBJ2-1; 10 positions match TRBD2. This CDR3 region has 16 residues. V dropped 5 bases and J dropped 5; count of bases not matched to a gene: 9. The germline CDR1 and CDR2 sequences are SGHTA and FQGNSA. This chain's CDR3 is CASSPPGTSVNNEQFF. The CDR3 region has the DNA TGTGCCAGCAGCCCACCCGGGACTAGCGTTAACAATGAGCAGTTCTTC.

This clone appeared a single time. This is likely an artifact of a read error, given a far larger clone one base away. The same CDR3 also results from other DNA sequences found in this sample. V gene TRBV6-5 combines with J gene TRBJ1-2; 8 positions agree with TRBD1. The CDR3 length is 12 residues. V shed 4 bases, J shed 8 bases, and the junction held 3 bases outside the gene matches. Germline V CDR1 and CDR2: MNHEY, SVGAGI. This CDR3 reads CASSSGGDGYTF. The CDR3 DNA reads as TGTGCCAGCAGTTCAGGGGGCGACGGCTACACCTTC.

V usage is TRBV3-1 (or the pseudogene TRBV3-2) and J usage is TRBJ2-3, with D perhaps TRBD1 or TRBD2 (5 bases each). CDR3 length equals 13 residues. The V gene's germline CDR1 is LGHDT and CDR2 YNNKEL (reference sequence). V lost 8 bases and J 10 bases, leaving 19 bases between the germline ends. CDR3 region: CASGAVGGDAQYF. CDR3 DNA: TGTGCCAGCGGAGCCGTTGGTGGGGACGCGCAGTATTTT.

The chain is built from TRBV7-3 and TRBJ1-4; 10 positions agree with TRBD1. This CDR3 region has 14 residues. Germline V lookup: CDR1 SGHTA, CDR2 FQGTGA. V shed 3 bases, J shed 6 bases, and the junction held 1 base outside the gene matches. The CDR3 sequence: CASSLTGGDEKLFF. DNA of the CDR3: TGTGCCAGCAGCTTGACAGGGGGCGATGAAAAACTGTTTTTT.

The chain carries TRBV28 and TRBJ2-1, with 8 bases matching TRBD2. Germline CDR1 reads MDHEN; CDR2 reads SYDVKM. The CDR3 covers 16 residues. Trimming took 5 bases from V and 4 from J; bases not matched to a gene: 10. CDR3 nucleotides: TGTGCCAGCAGTCCGGGGGGGAGGCCCTCTTACAATGAGCAGTTCTTC. Protein product: CASSPGGRPSYNEQFF.

The chain combines TRBV6-5 with TRBJ2-7; D is uncertain. V lost 2 bases to trimming and J lost 6 bases, with 14 bases between them. This CDR3 has 14 amino acids. Germline V lookup: CDR1 MNHEY, CDR2 SVGAGI. CDR3 sequence (DNA): TGTGCCAGCAGTTACGACTCTGCGGCCTCCGAGCAGTACTTC. Its translation is CASSYDSAASEQYF.